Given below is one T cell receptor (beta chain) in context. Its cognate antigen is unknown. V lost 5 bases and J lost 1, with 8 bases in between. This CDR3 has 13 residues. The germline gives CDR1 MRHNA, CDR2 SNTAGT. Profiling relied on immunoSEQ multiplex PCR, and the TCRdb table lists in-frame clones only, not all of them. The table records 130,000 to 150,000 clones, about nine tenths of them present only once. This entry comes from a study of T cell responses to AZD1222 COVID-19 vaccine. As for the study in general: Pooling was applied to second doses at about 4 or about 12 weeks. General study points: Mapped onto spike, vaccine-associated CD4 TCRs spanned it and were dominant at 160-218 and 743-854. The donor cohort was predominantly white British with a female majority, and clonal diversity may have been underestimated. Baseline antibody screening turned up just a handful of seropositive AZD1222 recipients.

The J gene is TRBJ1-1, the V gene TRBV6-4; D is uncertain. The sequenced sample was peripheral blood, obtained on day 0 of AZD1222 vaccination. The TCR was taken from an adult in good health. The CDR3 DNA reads TGTGCCAGCAGTCCCGAGGAGAACACTGAAGCTTTCTTT. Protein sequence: CASSPEENTEAFF.